This TCR beta chain stems from a study of Tregs in tolerant kidney transplant recipients. Of note for this clone: Its antigen remains unknown.

Sequencing used immunoSEQ multiplex PCR; TCRdb keeps in-frame clones, though not all of them. Here the sample spans roughly 45,000 clones, under 95% being singletons. Germline V gene data show CDR1 as LNHDA and CDR2 as SQIVND (reference sequence). V was cut by 1 base and J by 11 bases, with 11 bases left in between. The CDR3 sequence is 12 residues long. CD4+CD25+CD127- Tregs, CD4+CD25- non-Tregs, CD4 and CD8 cells were sorted. Study-wide results and caveats: Validation in larger populations is needed because few patients were studied.

The source is a human donor in good health. This sequence joins TRBV19 and TRBJ1-1; the D gene is possibly TRBD1 (6 bases). Material for sequencing was Tregs from blood. CDR3 nucleotides: TGTGCCAGTAGTATAGTCGGACAGTTGGCTTTCTTT. Translation: CASSIVGQLAFF.